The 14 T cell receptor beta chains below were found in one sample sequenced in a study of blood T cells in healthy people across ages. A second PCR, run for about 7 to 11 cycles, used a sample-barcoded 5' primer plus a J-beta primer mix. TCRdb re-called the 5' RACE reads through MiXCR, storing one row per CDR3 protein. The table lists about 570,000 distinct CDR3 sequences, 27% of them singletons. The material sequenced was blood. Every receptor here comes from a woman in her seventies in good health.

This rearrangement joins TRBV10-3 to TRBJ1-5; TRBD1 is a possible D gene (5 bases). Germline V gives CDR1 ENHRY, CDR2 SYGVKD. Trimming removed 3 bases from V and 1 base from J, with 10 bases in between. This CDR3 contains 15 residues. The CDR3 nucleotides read TGTGCCATCAGTGAAGGGGTTCGGAGCAATCAGCCCCAGCATTTT. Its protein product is CAISEGVRSNQPQHF.

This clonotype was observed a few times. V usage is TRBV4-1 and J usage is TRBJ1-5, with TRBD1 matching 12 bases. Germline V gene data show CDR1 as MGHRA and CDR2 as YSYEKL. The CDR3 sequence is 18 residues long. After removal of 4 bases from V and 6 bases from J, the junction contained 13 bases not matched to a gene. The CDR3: CASSLNLGTGGGSQPQHF. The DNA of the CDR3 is TGCGCCAGCAGCCTAAACCTTGGGACAGGGGGCGGGAGTCAGCCCCAGCATTTT.

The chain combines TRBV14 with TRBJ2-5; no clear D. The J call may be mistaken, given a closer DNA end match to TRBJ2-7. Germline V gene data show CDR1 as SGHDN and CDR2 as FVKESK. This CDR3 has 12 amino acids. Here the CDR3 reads CASSQGIYEQYF. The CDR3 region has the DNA TGTGCCAGCAGCCAAGGCATCTACGAGCAGTACTTC.

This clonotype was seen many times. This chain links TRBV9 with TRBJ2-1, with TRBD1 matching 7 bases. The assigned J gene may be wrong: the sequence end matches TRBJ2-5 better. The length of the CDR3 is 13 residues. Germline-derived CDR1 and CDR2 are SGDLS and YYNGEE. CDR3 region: CASSVTGRETQYF. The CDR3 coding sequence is TGTGCCAGCAGCGTGACAGGGCGAGAGACCCAGTACTTC.

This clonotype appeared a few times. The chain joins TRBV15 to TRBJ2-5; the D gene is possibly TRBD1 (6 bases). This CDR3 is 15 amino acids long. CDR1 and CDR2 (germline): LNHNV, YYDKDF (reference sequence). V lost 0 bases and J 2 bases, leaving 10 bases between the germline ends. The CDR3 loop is CATSRDGGQQETQYF. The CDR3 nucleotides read TGTGCCACCAGCAGAGATGGCGGACAGCAAGAGACCCAGTACTTC.

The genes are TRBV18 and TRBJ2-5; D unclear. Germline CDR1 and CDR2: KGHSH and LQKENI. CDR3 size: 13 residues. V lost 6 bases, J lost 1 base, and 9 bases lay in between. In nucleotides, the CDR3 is TGTGCCAGCTCGCCAATGCCCCAAGAGACCCAGTACTTC. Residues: CASSPMPQETQYF.

CDR3 nucleotides: TGCAGTGCTAGTTGGAGGGAGGCTGAGCAGTTCTTC. The encoded protein is CSASWREAEQFF. The genes are TRBV20-1 and TRBJ2-5; weak D call: TRBD2 (6 bases). Judging by the DNA end, TRBJ2-1 fits better; the J call may be wrong. CDR1 DFQATT and CDR2 SNEGSKA come from the germline V gene (reference sequence). The CDR3 covers 12 residues.

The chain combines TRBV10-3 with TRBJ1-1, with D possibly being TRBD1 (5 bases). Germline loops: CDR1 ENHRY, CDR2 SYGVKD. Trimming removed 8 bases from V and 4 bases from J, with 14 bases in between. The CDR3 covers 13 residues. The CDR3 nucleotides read TGTGCCATCGGCACGGGGGTGAGCACTGAAGCTTTCTTT. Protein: CAIGTGVSTEAFF.

The CDR3, as DNA: TGCAGTGCTAGACCCAGAGGGAGAAACACCATATATTTT. This gives the protein CSARPRGRNTIYF. The chain combines TRBV20-1 with TRBJ1-3; the D is unclear. Germline CDR1 is DFQATT and CDR2 is SNEGSKA (reference sequence). V lost 2 bases to trimming and J lost 5 bases, with 10 bases between them. This CDR3 spans 13 amino acids.

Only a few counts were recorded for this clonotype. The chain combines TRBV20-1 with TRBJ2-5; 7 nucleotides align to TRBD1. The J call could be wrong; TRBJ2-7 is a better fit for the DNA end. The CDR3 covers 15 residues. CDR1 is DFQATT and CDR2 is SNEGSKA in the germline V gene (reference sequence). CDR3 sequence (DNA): TGCAGTGCTAGAGATAGTAGACAGGGAAGGGACGAGCAGTACTTC. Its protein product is CSARDSRQGRDEQYF.

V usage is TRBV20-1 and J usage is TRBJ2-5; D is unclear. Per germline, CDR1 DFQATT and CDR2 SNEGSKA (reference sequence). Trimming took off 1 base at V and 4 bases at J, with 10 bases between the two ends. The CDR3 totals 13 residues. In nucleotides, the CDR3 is TGCAGTGCTAGAGTGGGCAGTCTAGAGACCCAGTACTTC. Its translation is CSARVGSLETQYF.

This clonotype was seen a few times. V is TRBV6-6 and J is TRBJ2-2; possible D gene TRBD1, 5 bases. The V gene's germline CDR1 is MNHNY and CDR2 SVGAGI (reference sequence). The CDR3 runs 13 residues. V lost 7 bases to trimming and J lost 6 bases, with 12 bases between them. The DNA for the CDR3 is TGTGCCAGCACCATGGAAGGGGCCGGGGAGCTGTTTTTT. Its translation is CASTMEGAGELFF.

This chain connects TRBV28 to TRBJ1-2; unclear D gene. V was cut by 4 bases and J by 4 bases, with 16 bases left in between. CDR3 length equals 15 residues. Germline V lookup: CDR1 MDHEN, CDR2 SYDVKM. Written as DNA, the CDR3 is TGTGCCAGCAGTTCCCCCACGATGATGGCCTATGGCTACACCTTC. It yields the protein CASSSPTMMAYGYTF.

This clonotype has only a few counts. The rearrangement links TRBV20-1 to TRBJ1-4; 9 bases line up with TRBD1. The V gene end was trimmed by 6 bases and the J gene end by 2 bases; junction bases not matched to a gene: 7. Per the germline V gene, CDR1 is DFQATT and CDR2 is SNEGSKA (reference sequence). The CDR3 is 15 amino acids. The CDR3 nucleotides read TGCAGTGCCGGACAGGGGTTCGCCACTAATGAAAAACTGTTTTTT. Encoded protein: CSAGQGFATNEKLFF.